The following is a T cell receptor beta chain sequence with its context. This entry is derived from a study of blood T cell repertoires in COVID-19. Background on the study: COVID-19 samples from acute and convalescent phases originated in the United States, Italy and Spain.

Trimming cost V 2 bases and J 3 bases, with 14 bases left between them. Germline V gene sequence: CDR1 SNHLY, CDR2 FYNNEI. CDR3 length: 15 amino acids. As originally analysed: It was from reference gene primer amplification that nucleated cell counts were estimated. The method was immunoSEQ multiplex PCR; TCRdb's version includes in-frame clones alone and lacks a portion of them. V and J calls and clone size come straight from that table; D and trimming were deduced from the DNA. The data contain about 130,000 clones, around 79% of them seen just once; the ten biggest clones take up roughly 5.2%. The sequenced material came from peripheral blood. The receptor's source is a woman aged 70 to 79 with COVID-19, enrolled during active disease. The J gene is TRBJ2-7, the V gene TRBV2; a weak D match, TRBD2 (5 bases). CDR3 residues: CASSESRTGIYEQYF. In nucleotides, the CDR3 is TGTGCCAGCAGTGAATCTCGGACCGGGATCTACGAGCAGTACTTC.